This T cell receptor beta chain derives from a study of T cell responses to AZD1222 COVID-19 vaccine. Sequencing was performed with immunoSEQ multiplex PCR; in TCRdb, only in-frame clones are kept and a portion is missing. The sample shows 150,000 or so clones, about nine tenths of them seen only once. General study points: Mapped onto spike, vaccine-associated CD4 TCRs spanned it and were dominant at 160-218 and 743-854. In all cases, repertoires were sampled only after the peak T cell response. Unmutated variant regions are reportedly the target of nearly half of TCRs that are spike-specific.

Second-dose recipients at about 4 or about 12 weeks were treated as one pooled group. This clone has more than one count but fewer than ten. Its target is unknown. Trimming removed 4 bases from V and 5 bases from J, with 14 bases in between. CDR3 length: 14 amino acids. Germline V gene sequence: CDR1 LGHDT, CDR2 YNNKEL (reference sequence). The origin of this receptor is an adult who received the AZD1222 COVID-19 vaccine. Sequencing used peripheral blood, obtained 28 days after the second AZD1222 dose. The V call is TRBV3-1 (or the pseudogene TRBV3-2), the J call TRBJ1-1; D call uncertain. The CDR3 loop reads CASSRSGRGTEAFF. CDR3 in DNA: TGTGCCAGCAGCCGGTCCGGGCGCGGGACTGAAGCTTTCTTT.